Presented here are 5 T cell receptor beta chains from one specimen sequenced in a study of cytomegalovirus exposure and HLA in healthy donors. A multiplex PCR was run with 60 Vbeta primers and 13 Jbeta primers. Produced via immunoSEQ multiplex PCR; TCRdb's table is partial and in-frame only. The table shows fewer than 250,000 clones, with just under 75% occurring only once. The sample consisted of PBMCs. The receptors here all came from a woman aged 30 to 39 in good health and CMV-seropositive.

The rearrangement links TRBV6-1 to TRBJ2-5; 7 bases fit TRBD1. There are 13 residues in the CDR3. Germline CDR1 and CDR2: MNHNS and SASEGT. The V gene end was trimmed by 6 bases and the J gene end by 1 base; junction bases not matched to a gene: 2. CDR3 in amino acids: CASRGTVQETQYF. As DNA, the CDR3 is TGTGCCAGCAGGGGGACAGTCCAAGAGACCCAGTACTTC.

V gene TRBV7-9 combines with J gene TRBJ1-1, with 8 nucleotides matching TRBD1. Looked up from germline, CDR1 is SEHNR and CDR2 is FQNEAQ (reference sequence). J lost 10 bases, V lost 3 bases, and 13 bases had no gene match. The CDR3 totals 15 residues. Here the CDR3 DNA reads TGTGCCAGCAGCTTCCTCACACAGGGGGTTATTGGAGCTTTCTTT. Translated: CASSFLTQGVIGAFF.

V usage is TRBV5-1 and J usage is TRBJ2-1; the D gene is possibly TRBD2 (6 bases). This CDR3 comprises 15 residues. Deletions cut 5 bases from V and 6 bases from J, with 18 bases between. Germline V gene sequence: CDR1 SGHRS, CDR2 YFSETQ. The CDR3 spells CASSPQGGRINEQFF. CDR3 nucleotides: TGCGCCAGCAGTCCCCAGGGAGGAAGGATCAATGAGCAGTTCTTC. Drawing the rest from reference TRBV5-1 and TRBJ2-1, the complete variable domain is KAGVTQTPRYLIKTRGQQVTLSCSPISGHRSVSWYQQTPGQGLQFLFEYFSETQRNKGNFPGRFSGRQFSNSRSEMNVSTLELGDSALYLCASSPQGGRINEQFFGPGTRLTVL.

The V and J genes are TRBV28 and TRBJ2-1; 10 bases agree with TRBD1. The junction had 8 bases not matched to a gene; V was cut back by 5 bases and J by 7 bases. CDR1 MDHEN and CDR2 SYDVKM come from the germline V gene. The CDR3 sequence is 15 residues long. This CDR3 reads CASSKGQGVLNEQFF. CDR3 sequence (DNA): TGTGCCAGCAGTAAAGGACAGGGGGTTCTTAATGAGCAGTTCTTC. The complete variable domain, with remaining parts taken from reference TRBV28 and TRBJ2-1, reads DVKVTQSSRYLVKRTGEKVFLECVQDMDHENMFWYRQDPGLGLRLIYFSYDVKMKEKGDIPEGYSVSREKKERFSLILESASTNQTSMYLCASSKGQGVLNEQFFGPGTRLTVL.

The chain employs TRBV5-4 and TRBJ2-1; D unresolved. Germline lookup yields CDR1 SGHNT and CDR2 YYREEE (reference sequence). Trimming pared 4 bases from V and 5 bases from J, leaving 10 bases between. The CDR3 spans 13 residues. The DNA for the CDR3 is TGTGCCAGCAGCCACCCCGGAGACAATGAGCAGTTCTTC. It yields the protein CASSHPGDNEQFF. Looking up the rest from reference TRBV5-4 and TRBJ2-1 gives the full variable domain: ETGVTQSPTHLIKTRGQQVTLRCSSQSGHNTVSWYQQALGQGPQFIFQYYREEENGRGNFPPRFSGLQFPNYSSELNVNALELDDSALYLCASSHPGDNEQFFGPGTRLTVL.